Sequencing of this T cell receptor (beta chain) was carried out in a study of T cell repertoires in cytomegalovirus infection. Using its own MiXCR run on the reads, TCRdb lists one record per CDR3 protein. This sample has some 320,000 distinct CDR3 sequences, with almost 30% found just once. This CDR3 spans 15 amino acids. Deletions cut 0 bases from V and 9 bases from J, with 15 bases between. The germline CDR1 and CDR2 sequences are LNHNV and YYDKDF (reference sequence). This clonotype has a handful of counts. What it binds is not known. The sample consisted of cultured PBMCs, taken from culture after CMV antigen stimulation. This rearrangement joins TRBV15 to TRBJ1-5, with D unclear. The clonotype comes from a human donor in good health (CMV status not recorded). Some clones in this sample may be carry-over from other donors' samples. The CDR3 nucleotides are TGTGCCACCAGCAGAGATCGGGCTCTCCTACGGCCCCAGCATTTT. This translates into CATSRDRALLRPQHF.